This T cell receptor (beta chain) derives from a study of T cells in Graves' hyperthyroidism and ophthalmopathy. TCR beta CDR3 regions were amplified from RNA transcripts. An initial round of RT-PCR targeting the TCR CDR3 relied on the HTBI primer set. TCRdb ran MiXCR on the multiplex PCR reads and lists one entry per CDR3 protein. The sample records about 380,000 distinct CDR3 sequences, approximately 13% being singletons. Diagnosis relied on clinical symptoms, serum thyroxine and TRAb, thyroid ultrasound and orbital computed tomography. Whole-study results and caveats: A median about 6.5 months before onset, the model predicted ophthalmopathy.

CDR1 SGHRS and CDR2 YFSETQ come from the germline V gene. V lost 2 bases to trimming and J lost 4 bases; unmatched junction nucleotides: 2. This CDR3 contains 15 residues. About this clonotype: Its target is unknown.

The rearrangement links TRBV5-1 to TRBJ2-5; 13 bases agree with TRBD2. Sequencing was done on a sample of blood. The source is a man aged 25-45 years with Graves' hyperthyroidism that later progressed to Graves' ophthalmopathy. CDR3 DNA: TGCGCCAGCAGCTTTGGACTAGCGGGGGTAGAGACCCAGTACTTC. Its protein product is CASSFGLAGVETQYF.